These 27 T cell receptor beta chains came from one sample sequenced in a study of T cells expressing NK-cell markers. TCRdb reprocessed the 5' RACE reads and keeps a single row for each CDR3 protein, giving no DNA. The sample totals 350,000 to 500,000 distinct CDR3 sequences; its top ten clones hold 6% to 9.5%. The sequencing sample was made of blood T cells: a sorted CD56 or NKG2C T cell subset, CD4+ or CD8+ T cells, or bulk PBMC T cells (not recorded which). These receptors were obtained from a woman aged 18 to 75 in good health.

This chain connects TRBV12-3 or TRBV12-4 to TRBJ1-1; the D gene TCRdb calls, TRBD1, cannot be checked with no DNA. There are 15 residues in the CDR3. CDR3 region: CASSLEAGMNTEAFF.

This rearrangement joins TRBV10-3 to TRBJ2-1; TCRdb's D gene call, TRBD2, goes unchecked for lack of DNA. The CDR3 runs 14 residues. Per the germline V gene, CDR1 is ENHRY and CDR2 is SYGVKD. CDR3 sequence reads: CAISPGLAMNEQFF.

The gene calls are TRBV20-1 and TRBJ1-1. The CDR3 consists of 13 residues. The germline CDR1 and CDR2 sequences are DFQATT and SNEGSKA (reference sequence). The CDR3 sequence is CSARGLGNTEAFF.

V gene TRBV5-1 combines with J gene TRBJ1-1; lacking DNA, the TRBD1 call made by TCRdb goes unchecked. The CDR3 contains 12 residues. Germline CDR1 is SGHRS and CDR2 is YFSETQ. Here the CDR3 reads CASSSQQGEAFF.

The V gene is TRBV19, the J gene TRBJ1-1; without DNA, the TCRdb call of TRBD1 cannot be checked. Germline CDR1 reads LNHDA; CDR2 reads SQIVND (reference sequence). CDR3 size: 13 residues. The CDR3 spells CASTSGGDTEAFF.

The chain employs TRBV6-5 and TRBJ2-7; no DNA is available, so the TRBD2 call from TCRdb remains unchecked. The CDR3 contains 15 residues. Germline V lookup: CDR1 MNHEY, CDR2 SVGAGI. CDR3: CASSYTGTRGYEQYF.

The chain employs TRBV20-1 and TRBJ2-1; the TCRdb D gene call, TRBD1, has no DNA to confirm it. The CDR3 totals 13 residues. Per germline, CDR1 DFQATT and CDR2 SNEGSKA (reference sequence). CDR3 region: CSAWTGEDNEQFF.

CDR3 region: CASSQDLYVDTQYF. The chain recombines TRBV3-1 with TRBJ2-3. The CDR3 is 14 residues long. Germline CDR1 reads LGHDT; CDR2 reads YNNKEL (reference sequence).

The chain uses TRBV27 and TRBJ2-7; there is no DNA to check the TCRdb D call of TRBD1. The CDR3 has 16 residues. CDR1 and CDR2 from the germline V gene are MNHEY and SMNVEV (reference sequence). The CDR3 is CASSLQPGLGLYEQYF.

The V gene is TRBV30, the J gene TRBJ2-7. The V gene's germline CDR1 is GTSNPN and CDR2 SVGIG (reference sequence). The CDR3 is made up of 11 amino acids. This chain's CDR3 is CAWSSVHEQYF.

The rearrangement joins TRBV5-5 to TRBJ1-2; TCRdb names TRBD1, which stays unverified in the absence of DNA. The CDR3 covers 15 residues. Per the germline V gene, CDR1 is SGHKS and CDR2 is YYEKEE (reference sequence). CDR3 sequence reads: CASSLAGGGVYGYTF.

The rearrangement joins TRBV6-2 or TRBV6-3 to TRBJ2-5. CDR3 length equals 14 residues. Germline V lookup: CDR1 MNHEY, CDR2 SVGEGT. CDR3 residues: CASSYSKMEETQYF.

This chain's CDR3 is CASSFSAGKGNEQFF. V gene TRBV5-5 combines with J gene TRBJ2-1; TCRdb's D call, TRBD1, is unchecked because there is no DNA. CDR3 length equals 15 residues. CDR1 SGHKS and CDR2 YYEKEE come from the germline V gene (reference sequence).

V is TRBV20-1 and J is TRBJ2-2. The CDR3 has 15 amino acids. The germline V gene encodes CDR1 DFQATT and CDR2 SNEGSKA (reference sequence). CDR3 region: CSARSWLQNTGELFF.

This sequence joins TRBV20-1 and TRBJ2-7. Germline CDR1 reads DFQATT; CDR2 reads SNEGSKA (reference sequence). The CDR3 extends over 13 amino acids. CDR3 amino acids: CSAMTTTYYEQYF.

The chain couples TRBV7-9 to TRBJ2-5; TCRdb calls TRBD1, which cannot be checked without DNA. This CDR3 is 15 amino acids long. CDR1 is SEHNR and CDR2 is FQNEAQ in the germline V gene (reference sequence). Here the CDR3 reads CASSPPWRSRETQYF. The full variable domain, completed using reference TRBV7-9 and TRBJ2-5, is DTGVSQNPRHKITKRGQNVTFRCDPISEHNRLYWYRQTLGQGPEFLTYFQNEAQLEKSRLLSDRFSAERPKGSFSTLEIQRTEQGDSAMYLCASSPPWRSRETQYFGPGTRLLVL.

The V call is TRBV5-1, the J call TRBJ2-3; the TRBD2 assignment by TCRdb is unverifiable without DNA. Germline V gives CDR1 SGHRS, CDR2 YFSETQ. The CDR3 is 14 amino acids. CDR3 region: CASSWLAGGDTQYF. Supplemented by reference TRBV5-1 and TRBJ2-3, the full variable domain reads KAGVTQTPRYLIKTRGQQVTLSCSPISGHRSVSWYQQTPGQGLQFLFEYFSETQRNKGNFPGRFSGRQFSNSRSEMNVSTLELGDSALYLCASSWLAGGDTQYFGPGTRLTVL.

The chain joins TRBV6-5 to TRBJ1-2; the D call from TCRdb, TRBD1, cannot be confirmed without DNA. CDR1 MNHEY and CDR2 SVGAGI come from the germline V gene. The CDR3 contains 12 residues. The CDR3 spells CASSNRQGGYTF.

The CDR3 sequence: CATNRGSGGELFF. The chain recombines TRBV6-2 or TRBV6-3 with TRBJ2-2; TCRdb lists TRBD1, though no DNA is available to test this call. CDR1 is MNHEY, CDR2 SVGEGT, per germline. The CDR3 loop spans 13 amino acids.

The V and J genes are TRBV7-2 and TRBJ2-5; no DNA is available, so the TRBD1 call from TCRdb remains unchecked. This CDR3 spans 13 amino acids. Germline CDR1 is SGHTA and CDR2 is FQGNSA. The CDR3 is CASTRTGGETQYF.

The rearrangement joins TRBV27 to TRBJ2-7; TCRdb returns TRBD1, unconfirmable since there is no DNA. Germline V gene lookup returns CDR1 MNHEY and CDR2 SMNVEV (reference sequence). The CDR3 has 15 residues. This CDR3 is CASSTTGRPPYEQYF.

The chain couples TRBV7-3 to TRBJ2-3; no DNA is available, so the TRBD1 call from TCRdb remains unchecked. Germline V gives CDR1 SGHTA, CDR2 FQGTGA. The CDR3 is 16 residues long. The CDR3 reads CASSHGTGGRADTQYF.

Here the CDR3 reads CASSGWTGRNTIYF. This rearrangement joins TRBV5-6 to TRBJ1-3; TCRdb's D gene call, TRBD1, goes unchecked for lack of DNA. Per the germline V gene, CDR1 is SGHDT and CDR2 is YYEEEE. The CDR3 runs to 14 residues.

Here the CDR3 reads CASSQSRDTGELFF. This sequence joins TRBV14 and TRBJ2-2. Germline V CDR1 and CDR2: SGHDN, FVKESK. The CDR3 totals 14 residues.

The CDR3 sequence is CASSLSSGITYNEQFF. This chain uses TRBV7-7 with TRBJ2-1; TCRdb lists TRBD2, though no DNA is available to test this call. The CDR3 is 16 residues long. Germline V gives CDR1 SSHAT, CDR2 FNYEAQ (reference sequence). Combining the CDR3 with reference TRBV7-7 and TRBJ2-1 gives the whole variable domain GAGVSQSPRYKVTKRGQDVTLRCDPISSHATLYWYQQALGQGPEFLTYFNYEAQPDKSGLPSDRFSAERPEGSISTLTIQRTEQRDSAMYRCASSLSSGITYNEQFFGPGTRLTVL.

The chain combines TRBV7-2 with TRBJ1-4; TCRdb's assignment of TRBD1 cannot be checked, as there is no DNA. CDR1 is SGHTA and CDR2 is FQGNSA in the germline V gene. The CDR3 covers 17 residues. CDR3 protein: CASSSDRAGGTNEKLFF.

The V and J genes are TRBV28 and TRBJ1-5. Per germline, CDR1 MDHEN and CDR2 SYDVKM. This CDR3 spans 12 amino acids. The CDR3 spells CASRSSDQPQHF.